The rows below give T cell receptor beta chains drawn from one sample of a study of metastatic and nonmetastatic thyroid tumors. From the PCR reads, TCRdb re-called clones with MiXCR. The sample holds about 24,000 clones, 20% to 25% seen once. The sequencing input was blood. These TCRs come from a male donor with papillary thyroid cancer or a benign thyroid nodule (not recorded which). Some clones in this sample may be carry-over from other donors' samples. Both conserved end residues are part of each CDR3. Fields, in order: CDR3 protein, CDR3 DNA, J gene, D gene, clone size, V gene. The D gene is left open where the match is weak. Only part of the rows carry a size: once, few, many, or a class if the clone is expanded.

CDR3 protein: CASSEALGETNYGYTF
CDR3 DNA: TGTGCCAGCAGTGAAGCGCTAGGGGAGACAAACTATGGCTACACCTTC
J gene: TRBJ1-2
D gene: -
clone size: -
V gene: TRBV6-1

CDR3 protein: CASSFEGATEAFF
CDR3 DNA: TGCGCCAGCAGCTTCGAGGGGGCCACTGAAGCTTTCTTT
J gene: TRBJ1-1
D gene: TRBD1
clone size: many
V gene: TRBV5-1

CDR3 protein: CASMHQGRVRETQYF
CDR3 DNA: TGTGCCAGCATGCACCAGGGCAGGGTGAGAGAGACCCAGTACTTC
J gene: TRBJ2-5
D gene: -
clone size: few
V gene: TRBV6-2/TRBV6-3

CDR3 protein: CASGTGTAYNEQFF
CDR3 DNA: TGTGCCAGCGGAACCGGGACAGCATACAATGAGCAGTTCTTC
J gene: TRBJ2-1
D gene: TRBD1
clone size: many
V gene: TRBV28

CDR3 protein: CSASTPFGSEKLFF
CDR3 DNA: TGCAGCGCCTCGACCCCTTTTGGATCCGAAAAACTGTTTTTT
J gene: TRBJ1-4
D gene: -
clone size: many
V gene: TRBV29-1

CDR3 protein: CASSRSYNKQFF
CDR3 DNA: TGTGCCAGCAGCCGGTCCTACAATAAGCAGTTCTTC
J gene: TRBJ2-1
D gene: -
clone size: few
V gene: TRBV7-6

CDR3 protein: CATSDPGTGYYNEQFF
CDR3 DNA: TGTGCCACCAGTGATCCCGGGACAGGGTACTACAATGAGCAGTTCTTC
J gene: TRBJ2-1
D gene: TRBD1
clone size: many
V gene: TRBV24-1

CDR3 protein: CAISPRGSEVEAFF
CDR3 DNA: TGTGCCATCTCCCCCAGGGGCAGTGAGGTTGAAGCTTTCTTT
J gene: TRBJ1-1
D gene: -
clone size: many
V gene: TRBV10-3

CDR3 protein: CASSQIEVPYNEQFF
CDR3 DNA: TGTGCCAGCAGCCAAATAGAAGTCCCCTACAATGAGCAGTTCTTC
J gene: TRBJ2-1
D gene: -
clone size: many
V gene: TRBV14

CDR3 protein: CASSLADSNYGYTF
CDR3 DNA: TGTGCCAGCAGCTTAGCAGACAGCAACTATGGCTACACCTTC
J gene: TRBJ1-2
D gene: -
clone size: many
V gene: TRBV11-2

CDR3 protein: CASSIGAHYGYTF
CDR3 DNA: TGTGCCAGTAGTATCGGGGCACATTATGGCTACACCTTC
J gene: TRBJ1-2
D gene: -
clone size: many
V gene: TRBV19

CDR3 protein: CASSPQTRASTDTQYF
CDR3 DNA: TGTGCCAGCTCACCACAGACCCGGGCTAGCACAGATACGCAGTATTTT
J gene: TRBJ2-3
D gene: -
clone size: many
V gene: TRBV18

CDR3 protein: CASSETGGVDEQYF
CDR3 DNA: TGTGCCAGCAGCGAGACAGGGGGAGTTGACGAGCAGTACTTC
J gene: TRBJ2-7
D gene: TRBD1
clone size: few
V gene: TRBV6-4

CDR3 protein: CASRLNQGGNTEAFF
CDR3 DNA: TGTGCCAGCAGATTAAACCAGGGGGGGAACACTGAAGCTTTCTTT
J gene: TRBJ1-1
D gene: TRBD1
clone size: few
V gene: TRBV12-3/TRBV12-4

CDR3 protein: CASSPGGSGANVLTF
CDR3 DNA: TGTGCCAGCAGCCCCGGGGGCTCTGGGGCCAACGTCCTGACTTTC
J gene: TRBJ2-6
D gene: -
clone size: many
V gene: TRBV7-7

CDR3 protein: CASSGGGSNRGQNQPQHF
CDR3 DNA: TGTGCCAGCAGTGGGGGGGGGTCGAACAGGGGTCAGAATCAGCCCCAGCATTTT
J gene: TRBJ1-5
D gene: TRBD1
clone size: -
V gene: TRBV6-1

CDR3 protein: CASSYSGSGTMTGELFF
CDR3 DNA: TGTGCCAGCAGTTACTCTGGGTCGGGGACTATGACGGGGGAGCTGTTTTTT
J gene: TRBJ2-2
D gene: TRBD2
clone size: -
V gene: TRBV6-6

CDR3 protein: CASSFTATSTDTQYF
CDR3 DNA: TGTGCCAGCAGCTTTACAGCCACTAGCACAGATACGCAGTATTTT
J gene: TRBJ2-3
D gene: -
clone size: -
V gene: TRBV11-2

CDR3 protein: CASSLAGLPTYNEQFF
CDR3 DNA: TGCGCCAGCAGCTTGGCCGGACTCCCCACCTACAATGAGCAGTTCTTC
J gene: TRBJ2-1
D gene: -
clone size: many
V gene: TRBV5-1

CDR3 protein: CASSPAGGLTEAFF
CDR3 DNA: TGTGCCAGCAGCCCGGCCGGGGGTTTGACTGAAGCTTTCTTT
J gene: TRBJ1-1
D gene: -
clone size: -
V gene: TRBV7-8

CDR3 protein: CASSPGSTGMGTDTQYF
CDR3 DNA: TGTGCCAGCAGTCCCGGCTCGACAGGGATGGGCACAGATACGCAGTATTTT
J gene: TRBJ2-3
D gene: TRBD1
clone size: -
V gene: TRBV28

CDR3 protein: CASIPSPGQGHGYTF
CDR3 DNA: TGTGCCAGCATTCCATCCCCGGGACAGGGACATGGCTACACCTTC
J gene: TRBJ1-2
D gene: TRBD1
clone size: many
V gene: TRBV6-1

CDR3 protein: CATSDQNSPLHF
CDR3 DNA: TGTGCCACCAGTGACCAGAATTCACCCCTCCACTTT
J gene: TRBJ1-6
D gene: -
clone size: few
V gene: TRBV24-1

CDR3 protein: CASSYGPSANVLTF
CDR3 DNA: TGTGCCAGCAGTTACGGGCCCTCGGCCAACGTCCTGACTTTC
J gene: TRBJ2-6
D gene: -
clone size: few
V gene: TRBV6-6

CDR3 protein: CASSLFAYSNQPQHF
CDR3 DNA: TGTGCCAGCAGTTTATTCGCGTATAGCAATCAGCCCCAGCATTTT
J gene: TRBJ1-5
D gene: -
clone size: many
V gene: TRBV28

CDR3 protein: CSARRQGSTGELFF
CDR3 DNA: TGCAGTGCTAGACGACAGGGAAGCACCGGGGAGCTGTTTTTT
J gene: TRBJ2-2
D gene: TRBD1
clone size: many
V gene: TRBV20-1

CDR3 protein: CASSVALGKTDTQYF
CDR3 DNA: TGTGCCAGCAGCGTAGCTTTGGGAAAAACAGATACGCAGTATTTT
J gene: TRBJ2-3
D gene: -
clone size: many
V gene: TRBV9

CDR3 protein: CASSKVDYGYTF
CDR3 DNA: TGTGCCAGCAGCAAAGTCGACTATGGCTACACCTTC
J gene: TRBJ1-2
D gene: -
clone size: few
V gene: TRBV6-1

CDR3 protein: CASSYWVGSGELFF
CDR3 DNA: TGTGCCAGCAGTTACTGGGTGGGGAGCGGGGAGCTGTTTTTT
J gene: TRBJ2-2
D gene: -
clone size: -
V gene: TRBV6-5

CDR3 protein: CASSLDGNTEAFF
CDR3 DNA: TGTGCCAGCAGCTTAGATGGAAACACTGAAGCTTTCTTT
J gene: TRBJ1-1
D gene: -
clone size: few
V gene: TRBV13

CDR3 protein: CASSDSRASGELFF
CDR3 DNA: TGTGCCAGCAGTGACTCTCGGGCGTCCGGGGAGCTGTTTTTT
J gene: TRBJ2-2
D gene: -
clone size: many
V gene: TRBV6-4

CDR3 protein: CSAMQEYLDYGYTF
CDR3 DNA: TGCAGTGCTATGCAGGAGTACCTCGACTATGGCTACACCTTC
J gene: TRBJ1-2
D gene: -
clone size: -
V gene: TRBV20-1

CDR3 protein: CASSFTTGVNTEAFF
CDR3 DNA: TGTGCCAGCAGCTTCACGACAGGGGTGAACACTGAGGCTTTCTTT
J gene: TRBJ1-1
D gene: TRBD1
clone size: few
V gene: TRBV7-8

CDR3 protein: CATSRTSGSGNGQFF
CDR3 DNA: TGTGCCACCAGCAGGACTAGCGGGAGTGGCAATGGGCAGTTCTTC
J gene: TRBJ2-1
D gene: TRBD2
clone size: few
V gene: TRBV15

CDR3 protein: CASRTAYTGELFF
CDR3 DNA: TGTGCCAGCAGGACAGCCTACACCGGGGAGCTGTTTTTT
J gene: TRBJ2-2
D gene: -
clone size: -
V gene: TRBV19

CDR3 protein: CASSYPGPDEQYF
CDR3 DNA: TGTGCCAGCAGTTACCCCGGTCCAGACGAGCAGTACTTC
J gene: TRBJ2-7
D gene: -
clone size: -
V gene: TRBV6-2/TRBV6-3

CDR3 protein: CASSEQDRETQYF
CDR3 DNA: TGTGCCAGCAGTGAACAGGACCGAGAGACCCAGTACTTC
J gene: TRBJ2-5
D gene: -
clone size: few
V gene: TRBV6-1

CDR3 protein: CASRLTGGANVLTF
CDR3 DNA: TGTGCCAGCAGGCTGACAGGCGGGGCCAACGTCCTGACTTTC
J gene: TRBJ2-6
D gene: -
clone size: many
V gene: TRBV6-1

CDR3 protein: CATSDHFDGGNEQFF
CDR3 DNA: TGTGCCACCAGTGATCATTTTGATGGCGGGAATGAGCAGTTCTTC
J gene: TRBJ2-1
D gene: -
clone size: many
V gene: TRBV24-1

CDR3 protein: CASSQGSSGANVLTF
CDR3 DNA: TGTGCCAGCAGCCAAGGCTCCTCTGGGGCCAACGTCCTGACTTTC
J gene: TRBJ2-6
D gene: -
clone size: many
V gene: TRBV3-1

CDR3 protein: CASRDRGLAGGETQYF
CDR3 DNA: TGTGCCAGCCGCGACCGGGGACTAGCGGGTGGAGAGACCCAGTACTTC
J gene: TRBJ2-5
D gene: TRBD2
clone size: -
V gene: TRBV6-1

CDR3 protein: CSASVQMNTEAFF
CDR3 DNA: TGCAGTGCTAGTGTGCAAATGAACACTGAAGCTTTCTTT
J gene: TRBJ1-1
D gene: -
clone size: many
V gene: TRBV20-1

CDR3 protein: CASSRQLAAGDGQYF
CDR3 DNA: TGCGCCAGCAGCCGCCAACTAGCAGCGGGCGACGGGCAGTATTTT
J gene: TRBJ2-3
D gene: -
clone size: many
V gene: TRBV4-1

CDR3 protein: CASIPTLGVYGYTF
CDR3 DNA: TGTGCCAGCATCCCAACACTTGGGGTCTATGGCTACACCTTC
J gene: TRBJ1-2
D gene: -
clone size: -
V gene: TRBV28

CDR3 protein: CSAIDLQGDTQYF
CDR3 DNA: TGCAGTGCTATAGATCTGCAGGGAGATACTCAGTATTTT
J gene: TRBJ2-3
D gene: -
clone size: -
V gene: TRBV20-1

CDR3 protein: CASSLGVNYGYTF
CDR3 DNA: TGTGCCAGCAGTTTGGGTGTAAACTATGGCTACACCTTC
J gene: TRBJ1-2
D gene: -
clone size: -
V gene: TRBV12-3/TRBV12-4

CDR3 protein: CASSEAPSSGNTIYF
CDR3 DNA: TGTGCCAGCAGTGAAGCTCCGAGCTCTGGAAACACCATATATTTT
J gene: TRBJ1-3
D gene: -
clone size: many
V gene: TRBV6-1

CDR3 protein: CSASRGLPTDTQYF
CDR3 DNA: TGCAGTGCTAGCCGCGGACTTCCCACAGATACGCAGTATTTT
J gene: TRBJ2-3
D gene: -
clone size: many
V gene: TRBV20-1